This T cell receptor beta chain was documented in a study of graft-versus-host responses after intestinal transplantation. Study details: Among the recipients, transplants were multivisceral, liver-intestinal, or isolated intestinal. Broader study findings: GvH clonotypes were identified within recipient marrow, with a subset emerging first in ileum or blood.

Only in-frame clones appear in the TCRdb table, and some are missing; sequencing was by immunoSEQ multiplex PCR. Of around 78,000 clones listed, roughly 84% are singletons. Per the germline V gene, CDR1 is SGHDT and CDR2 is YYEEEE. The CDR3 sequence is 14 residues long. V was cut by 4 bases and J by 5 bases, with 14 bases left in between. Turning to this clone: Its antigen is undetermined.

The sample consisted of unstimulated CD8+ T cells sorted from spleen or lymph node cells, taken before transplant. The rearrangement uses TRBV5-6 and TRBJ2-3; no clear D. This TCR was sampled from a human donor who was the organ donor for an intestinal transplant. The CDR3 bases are TGTGCCAGCAGCCTCGGTCCGAATAAAGATACGCAGTATTTT. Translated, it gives CASSLGPNKDTQYF.